This TCR beta chain appears in the sequencing data of a study of human thymus T cells. Resections were taken during corrective heart surgery, and the thymus tissue came from these. Data came from immunoSEQ multiplex PCR; TCRdb stores just in-frame clones and leaves some out. Among around 130,000 clones listed, around 95% were seen once. This clonotype was sampled from a boy less than two years old with a congenital heart defect but otherwise immunologically healthy. Specimen: thymus tissue.

CDR3: CASSVGTSNEQFF. The CDR3 bases are TGTGCCAGCAGCGTCGGAACTTCCAATGAGCAGTTCTTC. The chain carries TRBV9 and TRBJ2-1, with D unresolved. The V end was cut by 2 bases, the J end by 6 bases, with 9 bases between. CDR3 length: 13 amino acids. In germline, CDR1 is SGDLS, CDR2 YYNGEE.